The 32 T cell receptor beta chains listed next were all sequenced from one sample in a study of T-cell reconstitution after alpha-beta-depleted transplantation in children. A library of TCRbeta sequences, prepared with unique molecular identifiers, was generated. TCRdb redid the calling of the PCR reads with MiXCR, one entry per CDR3 protein. The sample carries hundreds of thousands of distinct CDR3 sequences, roughly a quarter recorded once. The specimen was PBMCs, mostly from graft donor cells, collected 360 days after TCRalphabeta/CD19-depleted stem cell transplant. These receptors were taken from a female patient under 10 years old who had a stem cell transplant for congenital amegakaryocytic thrombocytopenia, so the T cells may come from the graft donor.

The genes are TRBV11-3 and TRBJ2-1; 7 bases match TRBD2. There are 12 residues in the CDR3. V lost 5 bases to trimming and J lost 9 bases; unmatched junction nucleotides: 4. Looked up from germline, CDR1 is SGHNT and CDR2 is YENEEA. CDR3 protein: CASSPGGGEQFF. As DNA, the CDR3 is TGTGCCAGCAGCCCCGGCGGGGGTGAGCAGTTCTTC.

The J gene is TRBJ2-7, the V gene TRBV24-1; a weak D match, TRBD1 (7 bases). This CDR3 comprises 15 residues. Deletions cut 1 base from V and 6 bases from J, with 15 bases between. CDR1 is KGHDR and CDR2 is SFDVKD in the germline V gene. CDR3 protein: CATSDFGGGATEQYF. The CDR3 DNA is TGTGCCACCAGTGATTTTGGAGGGGGCGCGACCGAGCAGTACTTC.

The V and J genes are TRBV10-3 and TRBJ2-7; D gene unclear. Germline V gives CDR1 ENHRY, CDR2 SYGVKD. Deletions cut 0 bases from V and 3 bases from J, with 9 bases between. CDR3 length: 14 amino acids. The DNA for the CDR3 is TGTGCCATCAGTGAGTCGGGCAGAAGCTACGAGCAGTACTTC. It specifies CAISESGRSYEQYF.

About this clonotype itself: A clone one base away is much larger, so this may be a read error. V gene TRBV11-1 combines with J gene TRBJ2-3; TRBD2 matches at 13 bases. The V gene end was trimmed by 6 bases and the J gene end by 5 bases; junction bases not matched to a gene: 11. This CDR3 comprises 17 residues. Germline CDR1 reads SGHAT; CDR2 reads FQDESV (reference sequence). CDR3 loop: CASREGLAGALVDTQYF. For the CDR3, the DNA is TGTGCCAGCAGGGAAGGACTAGCGGGAGCTTTGGTAGATACGCAGTATTTT.

V usage is TRBV20-1 and J usage is TRBJ2-4; 11 positions match TRBD2. The germline V gene encodes CDR1 DFQATT and CDR2 SNEGSKA (reference sequence). The junction had 14 bases not matched to a gene; V was cut back by 6 bases and J by 1 base. The CDR3 contains 18 residues. CDR3 sequence: CSAPNLAGGGMAKNIQYF. The DNA of the CDR3 is TGCAGTGCCCCTAACCTAGCGGGAGGCGGTATGGCCAAAAACATTCAGTACTTC.

About this clonotype itself: Being one base from a much bigger clone, this may be a read error. This chain connects TRBV29-1 to TRBJ2-7, with 11 bases matching TRBD1. Trimming at V came to 4 bases and at J to 4 bases, leaving 6 bases not matched to a gene. The germline V gene has CDR1 SQVTM and CDR2 ANQGSEA. This CDR3 comprises 14 residues. CDR3 nucleotide sequence: TGCAGCGTTGGGGGAGGGACAGGGGGTTACGAGCAGTACTTC. Its translation: CSVGGGTGGYEQYF.

CDR3 amino acids: CASSRGPYTDTQYF. CDR3 sequence (DNA): TGCGCCAGCAGCAGGGGACCGTACACAGATACGCAGTATTTT. The V and J genes are TRBV5-1 and TRBJ2-3, with D perhaps given as TRBD1 or TRBD2 (5 bases each). Germline CDR1 SGHRS, CDR2 YFSETQ. This CDR3 contains 14 residues. The germline V and J ends were trimmed by 4 bases and 2 bases, with 11 bases remaining between them.

This clonotype was observed many times. The rearrangement joins TRBV2 to TRBJ1-5; D remains unclear. The V end lost 3 bases, the J end lost 4 bases, and 10 bases lay between the germline ends. CDR1 SNHLY and CDR2 FYNNEI come from the germline V gene. The CDR3 length is 14 residues. CDR3 bases: TGTGCCAGCAGTGACGGACGGTGGAATCAGCCCCAGCATTTT. This translates into CASSDGRWNQPQHF.

For this clonotype: The junction departs from the called germline gene at one end, perhaps through a read error. The V and J genes are TRBV29-1 and TRBJ1-1; TRBD1 aligns across 7 bases. Per the germline V gene, CDR1 is SQVTM and CDR2 is ANQGSEA. The length of the CDR3 is 11 residues. The CDR3 reads CSLDRVTEAFF. As DNA, the CDR3 is TGCAGCCTTGACAGGGTCACTGAAGCTTTCTTT.

This sequence joins TRBV21-1 and TRBJ2-7. TRBV21-1 is an annotated pseudogene. This CDR3 spans 16 amino acids. CDR3 amino acids: CASSKAMQDRPYEQYF. DNA for the CDR3: TGTGCCAGCAGCAAAGCGATGCAGGACCGTCCCTACGAGCAGTACTTC.

This clonotype was observed a handful of times. The gene calls are TRBV4-1 and TRBJ1-6; 7 bases agree with TRBD1. The CDR3 is made up of 13 amino acids. Germline CDR1 and CDR2: MGHRA and YSYEKL. V shed 3 bases, J shed 10 bases, and the junction held 3 bases outside the gene matches. The CDR3 loop is CASSQGQRSPLHF. DNA for the CDR3: TGCGCCAGCAGCCAGGGACAGCGGTCACCCCTCCACTTT.

This clonotype was seen a few times. The V call is TRBV28, the J call TRBJ1-5; 7 nucleotides align to TRBD1. The V gene's germline CDR1 is MDHEN and CDR2 SYDVKM. CDR3 length: 15 amino acids. J gave up 4 bases and V 2 bases, and 5 bases lay outside the gene matches. CDR3 residues: CASSLPGQENQPQHF. The DNA for the CDR3 is TGTGCCAGCAGTTTACCTGGACAGGAAAATCAGCCCCAGCATTTT.

The sample holds a few counts of this clonotype. The J gene is TRBJ2-1, the V gene TRBV4-3; TRBD2 matches at 7 bases. Trimming at V came to 4 bases and at J to 8 bases, leaving 11 bases not matched to a gene. The CDR3 runs 15 residues. In germline, CDR1 is LGHNA, CDR2 YSLEER. The CDR3 DNA is TGCGCCAGCAGCCGTGATCTCGGGGGGTGGGATGAGCAGTTCTTC. It specifies CASSRDLGGWDEQFF.

This chain joins TRBV24-1 and TRBJ1-4; TRBD1 matches 7 bases. J lost 2 bases, V lost 4 bases, and 3 bases had no gene match. The germline gives CDR1 KGHDR, CDR2 SFDVKD. The CDR3 runs 15 residues. As DNA, the CDR3 is TGTGCCACCAGTGACTCGACAGGGACTAATGAAAAACTGTTTTTT. Translated, it gives CATSDSTGTNEKLFF.

The chain employs TRBV2 and TRBJ2-5; D might be TRBD2 (5 bases). The CDR3 contains 14 residues. CDR1 and CDR2 from the germline V gene are SNHLY and FYNNEI. V dropped 2 bases and J dropped 3 bases, with 10 bases sitting between them. The DNA of the CDR3 is TGTGCCAGCAGTGAACAGCGGCAGAAAGAGACCCAGTACTTC. It specifies CASSEQRQKETQYF.

This clonotype was found a few times. The V and J genes are TRBV20-1 and TRBJ2-5; 13 bases align to TRBD2. Trimming removed 6 bases from V and 1 base from J; junction bases left unmatched: 8. CDR1 is DFQATT, CDR2 SNEGSKA, per germline (reference sequence). The length of the CDR3 is 16 residues. The CDR3 region is CSADGTSGASQETQYF. The DNA of the CDR3 is TGCAGTGCAGATGGGACTAGCGGGGCCTCCCAAGAGACCCAGTACTTC.

The chain employs TRBV20-1 and TRBJ2-5; D not resolved. Between the trimmed V and J ends, which lost 2 bases and 5 bases, there was a span of 12 bases. This CDR3 contains 13 residues. The germline V gene encodes CDR1 DFQATT and CDR2 SNEGSKA (reference sequence). The CDR3 spells CSARKTGRETQYF. The CDR3 DNA is TGCAGTGCTAGAAAGACTGGAAGGGAGACCCAGTACTTC.

Ten or more counts support this clonotype. The J gene is TRBJ1-4, the V gene TRBV12-3 or TRBV12-4; tentative D call: TRBD1 (5 bases). This CDR3 has 13 residues. The ends were cut back, 5 bases at V and 12 bases at J, with 16 bases in the middle. In DNA form, the CDR3 reads TGTGCCAGCAGTCCTGAAGGGGTTAGAGAACTGTTTTTT. Protein product: CASSPEGVRELFF.

The chain is built from TRBV21-1 and TRBJ2-7; the table's TRBD1 call for D was not verified on the DNA. TRBV21-1 is a known pseudogene. The CDR3 sequence is 14 residues long. The CDR3 sequence is CASSKGTVSYEQYF. DNA of the CDR3: TGTGCCAGCAGCAAAGGGACAGTCTCCTACGAGCAGTACTTC.

The chain carries TRBV20-1 and TRBJ2-1; maybe TRBD2 (6 bases). The CDR3 contains 16 residues. V lost 1 base and J 0 bases, leaving 13 bases between the germline ends. Germline CDR1 and CDR2: DFQATT and SNEGSKA (reference sequence). Here the CDR3 reads CSARGSVTSSYNEQFF. CDR3 nucleotides: TGCAGTGCTAGAGGATCCGTGACTAGCTCCTACAATGAGCAGTTCTTC.

This chain's CDR3 is CASSLWGPNTGELFF. CDR3 in DNA: TGTGCCAGCAGCTTATGGGGGCCGAACACCGGGGAGCTGTTTTTT. V and J are TRBV7-2 and TRBJ2-2, with TRBD1 as a possible D gene (6 bases). V gave up 2 bases and J gave up 0 bases, with 7 bases separating them. The CDR3 loop spans 15 amino acids. Germline V gene sequence: CDR1 SGHTA, CDR2 FQGNSA.

In this sample, this clonotype turned up many times. The chain joins TRBV27 to TRBJ2-7, with D tentatively TRBD2 (6 bases). Germline V gives CDR1 MNHEY, CDR2 SMNVEV (reference sequence). The CDR3 has 15 amino acids. V was pared by 5 bases and J by 0 bases, with 14 bases between. CDR3 protein: CASSPRASASYEQYF. CDR3 in DNA: TGTGCCAGCAGTCCGCGGGCTAGCGCCTCCTACGAGCAGTACTTC.

J is TRBJ2-2 and V is TRBV6-4, with D possibly TRBD2 on 6 matching bases. The CDR3 runs 17 residues. Deletions cut 4 bases from V and 1 base from J, with 16 bases between. Germline lookup yields CDR1 MRHNA and CDR2 SNTAGT. Here the CDR3 DNA reads TGTGCCAGCAGTGTCCTTCCCGGAGGGTTGAACACCGGGGAGCTGTTTTTT. Its translation: CASSVLPGGLNTGELFF.

In its sample, this clonotype was seen a few times. The chain's CDR3 is CASSQGNTIYF. CDR3 bases: TGTGCCAGCAGCCAAGGAAACACCATATATTTT. J is TRBJ1-3 and V is TRBV12-3 or TRBV12-4; D not certain. With 6 bases removed from V and 4 bases from J, the gap between germline ends came to 4 bases. This CDR3 is 11 amino acids long.

V is TRBV3-1 and J is TRBJ2-1, with no clear D. The CDR3 has 12 amino acids. Trimming removed 1 base from V and 8 bases from J, with 6 bases in between. Looked up from germline, CDR1 is LGHDT and CDR2 is YNNKEL (reference sequence). The CDR3 here is CASSQVLDEQFF. The DNA of the CDR3 is TGTGCCAGCAGCCAAGTTTTGGATGAGCAGTTCTTC.

This clonotype was seen ten or more times. The rearrangement links TRBV10-3 to TRBJ1-5; D call uncertain. In germline, CDR1 is ENHRY, CDR2 SYGVKD. This CDR3 region has 14 residues. Between the trimmed V and J ends, which lost 0 bases and 9 bases, there was a span of 12 bases. CDR3 residues: CAISESADQRPQHF. In nucleotides, the CDR3 is TGTGCCATCAGTGAGTCGGCGGATCAAAGGCCCCAGCATTTT.

CDR3 DNA sequence: TGTGCCAGCAGCTTAGATTTCCGGACTAGCGGCCAAGAGACCCAGTACTTC. This codes for CASSLDFRTSGQETQYF. The chain employs TRBV7-8 and TRBJ2-5; 10 bases line up with TRBD2. In germline, CDR1 is SGHVS, CDR2 FQNEAQ. The CDR3 extends over 17 amino acids. With V trimmed by 1 base and J by 1 base, 6 bases remained unmatched.

V usage is TRBV4-1 and J usage is TRBJ1-5; no clear D gene. V shed 0 bases and J shed 2 bases, with 14 bases lying between them. Germline CDR1 reads MGHRA; CDR2 reads YSYEKL. The CDR3 runs to 17 residues. This CDR3 is CASSQDIGLRGNQPQHF. In nucleotides, the CDR3 is TGCGCCAGCAGCCAAGATATCGGCCTCCGGGGCAATCAGCCCCAGCATTTT.

V gene TRBV5-1 combines with J gene TRBJ2-3, with a possible D match to TRBD2 (5 bases). Trimming stripped 0 bases from V and 6 bases from J, with 11 bases between. This CDR3 has 14 amino acids. Per germline, CDR1 SGHRS and CDR2 YFSETQ. In DNA form, the CDR3 reads TGCGCCAGCAGCTTGGCTCGGGGTAGGGATACGCAGTATTTT. This encodes CASSLARGRDTQYF.

This clonotype has more than one count but fewer than ten. V usage is TRBV20-1 and J usage is TRBJ1-5, with D possibly being TRBD1 (6 bases). This CDR3 has 14 residues. Germline V gene sequence: CDR1 DFQATT, CDR2 SNEGSKA (reference sequence). V lost 4 bases and J 2 bases, leaving 12 bases between the germline ends. Written as DNA, the CDR3 is TGCAGTGCTACTTCTGGGACACGCAATCAGCCCCAGCATTTT. As protein: CSATSGTRNQPQHF.

This clonotype occurred a few times. This chain's CDR3 is CASSLGQAAVETQYF. CDR3 DNA sequence: TGCGCCAGCAGCTTGGGACAGGCCGCCGTAGAGACCCAGTACTTC. This chain links TRBV5-1 with TRBJ2-5, with D possibly TRBD1 on 6 matching bases. Germline V lookup: CDR1 SGHRS, CDR2 YFSETQ. V lost 0 bases and J lost 4, with 13 bases in between. The CDR3 consists of 15 residues.

The chain has TRBV6-6 and TRBJ2-5, with TRBD2 as a possible D gene (6 bases). Per germline, CDR1 MNHNY and CDR2 SVGAGI (reference sequence). V lost 2 bases and J lost 5, with 9 bases in between. This CDR3 region has 13 residues. CDR3 DNA: TGTGCCAGCAGTTACCCGGGAGTGGAGACCCAGTACTTC. As protein: CASSYPGVETQYF.